This TCR beta chain was recorded in a study of blood T cell repertoires in COVID-19. On the study more broadly: Collection of acute and convalescent COVID-19 samples took place in the United States, Italy and Spain. PBMCs, B-cell-depleted T cells, or T cells provided the cDNA or gDNA that made up the material.

Germline lookup yields CDR1 LGHNA and CDR2 YNFKEQ. The V gene lost 0 bases and the J gene lost 4 bases, with 14 bases spanning the gap. The CDR3 sequence is 16 residues long. Original handling: Reference gene primers were amplified, and this amplification served to estimate nucleated cell counts. The protocol was immunoSEQ multiplex PCR, while the TCRdb copy is restricted to in-frame clones and leaves out a portion. Clone size and V and J calls were adopted from that table, with D and trimming inferred from the DNA. This table has roughly 100,000 clones, approximately 84% appearing once. This chain uses TRBV4-2 with TRBJ2-3; a possible D gene is TRBD1 (5 bases). Input material: peripheral blood. This clonotype was sampled from a human donor in a cohort sampled during active COVID-19. The CDR3 is CASSQDVVGAPDTQYF. CDR3 nucleotide sequence: TGTGCCAGCAGCCAAGATGTGGTAGGGGCTCCAGATACGCAGTATTTT.